This is a list of T cell receptor beta chains from one sample in a study of T cell repertoires in cytomegalovirus infection. Using its own MiXCR run on the reads, TCRdb lists one record per CDR3 protein. The sample has around 200,000 distinct CDR3 sequences, about 18% seen once. The sample consisted of CD8+ T cells from PBMCs. The receptors were sampled from a human donor in good health (CMV status not recorded). Some clones in this sample may be carry-over from other donors' samples. The CDR3 runs from the conserved cysteine through the conserved F or W. Fields, in order: V gene, J gene, D gene, clone size, CDR3 protein, CDR3 DNA. D genes are given only for firm matches. Expanded clones get a size class; other rows say once, few or many, or leave the size out.

V: TRBV2
J: TRBJ1-1
D: TRBD1
size: -
CDR3: CASKGGRGPLERAFF
DNA: TGTGCCAGCAAGGGAGGCAGGGGGCCCTTGGAGCGGGCTTTCTTT

V: TRBV10-3
J: TRBJ1-2
D: -
size: few
CDR3: CAIKMLTQGEPNYGYTF
DNA: TGTGCCATCAAAATGCTGACCCAAGGCGAACCTAACTATGGCTACACCTTC

V: TRBV7-8
J: TRBJ2-3
D: TRBD1
size: few
CDR3: CASSLGTGVTDTQYF
DNA: TGTGCCAGCAGCCTAGGGACAGGGGTCACAGATACGCAGTATTTT

V: TRBV5-4
J: TRBJ2-3
D: -
size: few
CDR3: CASSLASSLITDTQYF
DNA: TGTGCCAGCAGCTTGGCCTCCAGCCTAATTACAGATACGCAGTATTTT

V: TRBV7-2
J: TRBJ1-5
D: -
size: few
CDR3: CASSLGRPIYQPQHF
DNA: TGTGCCAGCAGCTTAGGTCGGCCGATCTATCAGCCCCAGCATTTT

V: TRBV7-2
J: TRBJ1-6
D: -
size: few
CDR3: CASRPTSTVSPLHF
DNA: TGTGCCAGCAGACCAACGAGCACTGTCTCACCCCTCCACTTT

V: TRBV4-1
J: TRBJ2-7
D: -
size: -
CDR3: CASSRTLEYEQYF
DNA: TGCGCCAGCAGCCGGACCCTGGAGTACGAGCAGTACTTC

V: TRBV2
J: TRBJ1-1
D: -
size: -
CDR3: CASSDDRPLNTEAFF
DNA: TGTGCCAGCAGTGATGACAGGCCACTGAACACTGAAGCTTTCTTT

V: TRBV10-3
J: TRBJ2-7
D: TRBD2
size: few
CDR3: CAIRGTSSFYEQYF
DNA: TGTGCCATCAGAGGGACTAGTTCTTTCTACGAGCAGTACTTC

V: TRBV7-2
J: TRBJ2-5
D: -
size: -
CDR3: CASSFTFEGLETQYF
DNA: TGTGCCAGCAGCTTTACTTTCGAGGGGTTGGAGACCCAGTACTTC

V: TRBV7-2
J: TRBJ2-1
D: TRBD2
size: -
CDR3: CASSLVLAEPTGQFF
DNA: TGTGCCAGCAGCTTAGTACTAGCGGAACCCACGGGGCAGTTCTTC

V: TRBV6-2/TRBV6-3
J: TRBJ1-1
D: -
size: few
CDR3: CASSYPRTEAFF
DNA: TGTGCCAGCAGTTACCCACGGACGGAAGCTTTCTTT

V: TRBV7-9
J: TRBJ2-1
D: TRBD1
size: -
CDR3: CASRNGGTGKDNEQFF
DNA: TGTGCCAGCAGAAACGGCGGGACAGGGAAGGACAATGAGCAGTTCTTC

V: TRBV2
J: TRBJ1-5
D: -
size: few
CDR3: CASSDYDRRGNQPQHF
DNA: TGTGCCAGCAGTGATTACGACCGTAGGGGCAATCAGCCCCAGCATTTT

V: TRBV29-1
J: TRBJ2-7
D: -
size: -
CDR3: CSVGGGPYEQYF
DNA: TGCAGCGTTGGGGGGGGGCCATACGAGCAGTACTTC

V: TRBV28
J: TRBJ2-5
D: -
size: few
CDR3: CASSYDSSQETQYF
DNA: TGTGCCAGCAGTTACGACAGCTCTCAAGAGACCCAGTACTTC

V: TRBV4-1
J: TRBJ1-1
D: -
size: -
CDR3: CASSQGRDTTEAFF
DNA: TGCGCCAGCAGCCAAGGCCGGGACACCACTGAAGCTTTCTTT

V: TRBV7-6
J: TRBJ2-7
D: -
size: few
CDR3: CASSSPSSYEQYF
DNA: TGTGCCAGCAGCTCCCCGAGCTCCTACGAGCAGTACTTC

V: TRBV5-6
J: TRBJ2-5
D: -
size: few
CDR3: CASSRTIQETQYF
DNA: TGTGCCAGCAGCAGGACTATACAAGAGACCCAGTACTTC

V: TRBV6-2/TRBV6-3
J: TRBJ1-5
D: TRBD1
size: -
CDR3: CASSYGDRAGAYYNQPQHF
DNA: TGTGCCAGCAGTTACGGGGACAGGGCAGGGGCATATTACAATCAGCCCCAGCATTTT

V: TRBV30
J: TRBJ1-1
D: -
size: -
CDR3: CAWSVSEGWNTEAFF
DNA: TGTGCCTGGAGTGTCTCGGAGGGATGGAACACTGAAGCTTTCTTT

V: TRBV7-3
J: TRBJ2-5
D: TRBD2
size: -
CDR3: CASSLKGTSGGGKETQYF
DNA: TGTGCCAGCAGCTTAAAAGGAACTAGCGGGGGAGGTAAAGAGACCCAGTACTTC

V: TRBV19
J: TRBJ2-1
D: TRBD2
size: few
CDR3: CASSILKRGVLFEQFF
DNA: TGTGCCAGTAGTATACTAAAACGGGGGGTCCTTTTTGAGCAGTTCTTC

V: TRBV6-5
J: TRBJ2-2
D: -
size: few
CDR3: CASSYGNPTGELFF
DNA: TGTGCCAGCAGTTACGGGAATCCCACCGGGGAGCTGTTTTTT

V: TRBV20-1
J: TRBJ1-4
D: TRBD1
size: -
CDR3: CSARDEDRDEKLFF
DNA: TGCAGTGCTAGAGATGAGGACAGGGATGAAAAACTGTTTTTT

V: TRBV7-9
J: TRBJ2-6
D: TRBD2
size: few
CDR3: CASTDTASGGPGANVLTF
DNA: TGTGCCAGCACCGATACCGCTAGCGGGGGGCCTGGGGCCAACGTCCTGACTTTC

V: TRBV7-9
J: TRBJ2-1
D: TRBD2
size: few
CDR3: CASSLGGSGGEQFF
DNA: TGTGCCAGCAGCTTGGGTGGCAGCGGGGGGGAGCAGTTCTTC

V: TRBV7-6
J: TRBJ1-1
D: -
size: many
CDR3: CASSPTEDTEAFF
DNA: TGTGCCAGCAGCCCAACGGAAGACACTGAAGCTTTCTTT

V: TRBV6-2/TRBV6-3
J: TRBJ1-5
D: -
size: many
CDR3: CASSYEFNQPQHF
DNA: TGTGCCAGCAGTTATGAGTTCAATCAGCCCCAGCATTTT

V: TRBV6-8
J: TRBJ2-1
D: -
size: few
CDR3: CASKPGSSYNEQFF
DNA: TGTGCCAGCAAACCGGGGAGCTCCTACAATGAGCAGTTCTTC

V: TRBV7-2
J: TRBJ2-7
D: TRBD1
size: few
CDR3: CASTARPGTGLYEQYF
DNA: TGTGCCAGCACCGCCCGTCCAGGGACAGGGCTCTACGAGCAGTACTTC

V: TRBV20-1
J: TRBJ2-7
D: -
size: -
CDR3: CSARPLAGLSYEQYF
DNA: TGCAGTGCTAGACCCCTCGCGGGGCTATCCTACGAGCAGTACTTC

V: TRBV20-1
J: TRBJ1-5
D: TRBD1
size: -
CDR3: CSARDAGQGTQPQHF
DNA: TGCAGTGCTAGAGATGCAGGACAGGGGACCCAGCCCCAGCATTTT

V: TRBV20-1
J: TRBJ2-7
D: -
size: -
CDR3: CSATNRDSSYEQYF
DNA: TGCAGTGCTACAAACAGGGATAGCTCCTACGAGCAGTACTTC

V: TRBV10-3
J: TRBJ2-1
D: TRBD1
size: few
CDR3: CAISESKKGQGYNEQFF
DNA: TGTGCCATCAGTGAGTCGAAAAAGGGACAGGGCTACAATGAGCAGTTCTTC

V: TRBV7-6
J: TRBJ1-1
D: -
size: -
CDR3: CASSHRTDLNTEAFF
DNA: TGTGCCAGCAGCCATCGGACGGATCTGAACACTGAAGCTTTCTTT

V: TRBV7-2
J: TRBJ2-3
D: -
size: few
CDR3: CASSLNRGRDTDTQYF
DNA: TGTGCCAGCAGCTTAAATCGGGGGCGGGACACAGATACGCAGTATTTT

V: TRBV7-3
J: TRBJ2-3
D: TRBD2
size: few
CDR3: CASSSLAGASTDTQYF
DNA: TGTGCCAGCAGCTCTTTAGCGGGGGCTAGCACAGATACGCAGTATTTT

V: TRBV25-1
J: TRBJ2-7
D: -
size: -
CDR3: CASGDGPYEQYF
DNA: TGTGCCAGCGGGGACGGCCCCTACGAGCAGTACTTC

V: TRBV6-2/TRBV6-3
J: TRBJ1-5
D: -
size: -
CDR3: CASKYGEANQPQHF
DNA: TGTGCCAGCAAGTACGGGGAAGCCAATCAGCCCCAGCATTTT

V: TRBV6-5
J: TRBJ2-7
D: TRBD1
size: many
CDR3: CASSPGQGSYEQYF
DNA: TGTGCCAGCAGCCCGGGACAGGGCTCCTACGAGCAGTACTTC

V: TRBV28
J: TRBJ1-1
D: -
size: -
CDR3: CASSLAGYRDTEAFF
DNA: TGTGCCAGCAGCTTAGCGGGGTACAGGGACACTGAAGCTTTCTTT

V: TRBV12-3/TRBV12-4
J: TRBJ2-7
D: -
size: few
CDR3: CASSTVGPHEQYF
DNA: TGTGCCAGCAGCACGGTGGGCCCCCACGAGCAGTACTTC

V: TRBV7-2
J: TRBJ2-7
D: -
size: -
CDR3: CASSLRRVSSPREQYF
DNA: TGTGCCAGCAGCTTAAGGAGGGTGTCGTCCCCACGGGAGCAGTACTTC

V: TRBV7-2
J: TRBJ2-1
D: TRBD1
size: few
CDR3: CASSYRQGAKNEQFF
DNA: TGTGCCAGCAGCTATCGACAGGGGGCGAAAAATGAGCAGTTCTTC

V: TRBV27
J: TRBJ2-1
D: -
size: -
CDR3: CASSLSAGSSYNEQFF
DNA: TGTGCCAGCAGTTTATCGGCAGGCAGCTCCTACAATGAGCAGTTCTTC

V: TRBV7-9
J: TRBJ2-2
D: TRBD1
size: -
CDR3: CASSPSRDRGTNTGELFF
DNA: TGTGCCAGCAGCCCCTCCCGGGACAGGGGGACGAACACCGGGGAGCTGTTTTTT

V: TRBV6-2/TRBV6-3
J: TRBJ2-1
D: -
size: few
CDR3: CASSYSTGGGGNEQFF
DNA: TGTGCCAGCAGTTACTCGACGGGCGGGGGCGGGAATGAGCAGTTCTTC

V: TRBV27
J: TRBJ2-7
D: -
size: few
CDR3: CASSLGRASSYEQYF
DNA: TGTGCCAGCAGTTTGGGCAGGGCCAGCTCCTACGAGCAGTACTTC

V: TRBV20-1
J: TRBJ1-4
D: -
size: few
CDR3: CSALTPHPDINEKLFF
DNA: TGCAGTGCTCTCACCCCCCACCCGGACATTAATGAAAAACTGTTTTTT

V: TRBV7-9
J: TRBJ1-2
D: -
size: few
CDR3: CASTNRRGTRGGYTF
DNA: TGTGCCAGCACCAACCGAAGGGGCACCCGGGGCGGCTACACCTTC

V: TRBV19
J: TRBJ1-6
D: -
size: -
CDR3: CASRTTTGANSPLHF
DNA: TGTGCCAGTAGGACAACGACAGGCGCGAATTCACCCCTCCACTTT